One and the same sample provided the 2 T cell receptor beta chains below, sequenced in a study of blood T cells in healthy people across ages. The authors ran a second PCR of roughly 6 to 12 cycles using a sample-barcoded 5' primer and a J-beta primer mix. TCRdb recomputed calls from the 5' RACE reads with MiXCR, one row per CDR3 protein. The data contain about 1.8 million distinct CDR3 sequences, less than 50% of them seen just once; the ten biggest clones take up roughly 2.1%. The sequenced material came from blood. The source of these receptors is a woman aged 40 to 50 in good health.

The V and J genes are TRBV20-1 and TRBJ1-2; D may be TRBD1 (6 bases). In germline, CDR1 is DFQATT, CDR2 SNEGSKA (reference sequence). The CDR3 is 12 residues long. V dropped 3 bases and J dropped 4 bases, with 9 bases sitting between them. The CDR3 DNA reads TGCAGTGCTAGGAGGACAGCCTATGGCTACACCTTC. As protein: CSARRTAYGYTF.

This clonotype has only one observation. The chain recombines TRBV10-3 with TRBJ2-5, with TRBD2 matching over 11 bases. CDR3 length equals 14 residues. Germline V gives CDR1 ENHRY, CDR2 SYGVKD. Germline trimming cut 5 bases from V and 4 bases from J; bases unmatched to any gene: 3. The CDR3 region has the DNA TGTGCCATCAGTATAGCGGGGGGGCCAGAGACCCAGTACTTC. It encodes CAISIAGGPETQYF.